The 32 T cell receptor beta chains presented below share a single source sample, sequenced in a study of cytomegalovirus exposure and HLA in healthy donors. PCR amplification relied on 60 Vbeta primers (plus 13 Jbeta primers). Some clones are missing from TCRdb's copy, which holds only in-frame ones; the method was immunoSEQ multiplex PCR. The top ten clones hold approximately 2.2% of a sample with around 90,000 clones, roughly 60% of them seen once. Material for sequencing was PBMCs. The receptors derive from a human donor in good health.

The CDR3 sequence is CASSYSGTSRSETQYF. The CDR3 DNA reads as TGTGCCAGCAGTTACTCCGGGACTAGCCGGTCAGAGACCCAGTACTTC. The J gene is TRBJ2-5, the V gene TRBV6-5; TRBD2 matches 9 bases. V was clipped by 0 bases and J by 4 bases; unmatched bases: 6. The CDR3 has 16 amino acids. Germline V gene sequence: CDR1 MNHEY, CDR2 SVGAGI.

This clone was seen a single time. The genes are TRBV5-1 and TRBJ1-2; 7 positions agree with TRBD1. The CDR3 consists of 15 residues. J lost 5 bases, V lost 4 bases, and 11 bases had no gene match. Per the germline V gene, CDR1 is SGHRS and CDR2 is YFSETQ. The CDR3 sequence is CASSTRDRDWYGYTF. CDR3 nucleotides: TGCGCCAGCAGCACCCGAGACAGGGATTGGTATGGCTACACCTTC.

A word on this clone: This may stem from a read error, because a much larger clone lies one nucleotide away. The chain has TRBV6-5 and TRBJ2-7; TRBD1 aligns across 8 bases. The V gene's germline CDR1 is MNHEY and CDR2 SVGAGI. The CDR3 totals 14 residues. The trim removed 2 bases at V and 0 bases at J, leaving 0 bases unmatched. This CDR3 reads CASSYDRGSYEQYF. DNA for the CDR3: TGTGCCAGCAGTTACGACAGGGGCTCCTACGAGCAGTACTTC.

The chain has TRBV18 and TRBJ2-5, with D perhaps TRBD1 (7 bases). V lost 2 bases and J 5 bases, leaving 9 bases between the germline ends. CDR1 KGHSH and CDR2 LQKENI come from the germline V gene. CDR3 length: 13 residues. The CDR3, as DNA: TGTGCCAGCTCACCAGCAGGGGGGGAGACCCAGTACTTC. It codes for CASSPAGGETQYF.

This chain links TRBV4-1 with TRBJ1-3; D remains unclear. CDR3 length: 13 residues. Germline CDR1 is MGHRA and CDR2 is YSYEKL. The germline V and J ends were trimmed by 2 bases and 12 bases, with 14 bases remaining between them. In DNA, the CDR3 is TGCGCCAGCAGCCAAATGGTCCGCGGGGACATATATTTT. It encodes CASSQMVRGDIYF.

As for this clone: Other DNA variants within this sample encode the same CDR3. This sequence joins TRBV9 and TRBJ2-1; unclear D gene. CDR3 length: 14 residues. V was pared by 0 bases and J by 0 bases, with 4 bases between. Germline CDR1 reads SGDLS; CDR2 reads YYNGEE. CDR3 coding DNA: TGTGCCAGCAGCGTAGACTCCTCCTACAATGAGCAGTTCTTC. Encoded protein: CASSVDSSYNEQFF.

The V call is TRBV11-3, the J call TRBJ1-1; TRBD1 agrees at 7 bases. V trimming: 3 bases; J trimming: 4 bases; junction bases outside the gene matches: 5. Per the germline V gene, CDR1 is SGHNT and CDR2 is YENEEA. The CDR3 extends over 14 amino acids. CDR3 in amino acids: CASSLNRGGTEAFF. The CDR3 coding sequence is TGTGCCAGCAGCTTGAACAGGGGAGGCACTGAAGCTTTCTTT.

The genes are TRBV27 and TRBJ2-7, with 10 bases lining up with TRBD1. From germline, CDR1 is MNHEY and CDR2 SMNVEV (reference sequence). The CDR3 loop spans 16 amino acids. The J segment lost 0 bases and the V segment lost 8 bases, leaving 10 bases of the junction unmatched. The CDR3, as DNA: TGTGCCAGCCCTAATTCCGGGACAGGGGACTCCTACGAGCAGTACTTC. The encoded protein is CASPNSGTGDSYEQYF.

This clone was seen only once. This CDR3 reads CASSIQGSKNIQYF. The CDR3 DNA sequence: TGTGCCAGCAGCATTCAGGGGAGCAAAAACATTCAGTACTTC. This sequence joins TRBV5-4 and TRBJ2-4, with D maybe TRBD1 (6 bases). Trimming shortened V by 4 bases and J by 3 bases, and 11 bases separated the two germline ends. The CDR3 has 14 amino acids. Germline V gene lookup returns CDR1 SGHNT and CDR2 YYREEE (reference sequence).

Notes on this clone: Additional DNA sequences in this sample encode the identical CDR3. The rearrangement joins TRBV7-3 to TRBJ1-1; D perhaps matches TRBD1 (5 bases). Deletions cut 1 base from V and 3 bases from J, with 9 bases between. The germline CDR1 and CDR2 sequences are SGHTA and FQGTGA. The CDR3 is made up of 14 amino acids. The CDR3 DNA sequence: TGTGCCAGCAGCTTAAGGAGGGGAGACACTGAAGCTTTCTTT. The encoded protein is CASSLRRGDTEAFF.

The chain couples TRBV4-3 to TRBJ1-2; D perhaps matches TRBD1 (5 bases). V shed 4 bases and J shed 5 bases, with 20 bases lying between them. There are 16 residues in the CDR3. Germline CDR1 reads LGHNA; CDR2 reads YSLEER. The CDR3 region is CASSPRVQGEDYGYTF. The CDR3 nucleotides are TGCGCCAGCAGCCCAAGAGTCCAGGGCGAGGATTATGGCTACACCTTC.

The sample holds a few counts of this clone. The V gene is TRBV5-1, the J gene TRBJ2-3; D may be TRBD2 (5 bases). The germline CDR1 and CDR2 sequences are SGHRS and YFSETQ. CDR3 length equals 14 residues. V shed 2 bases and J shed 6 bases, with 13 bases lying between them. For the CDR3, the DNA is TGCGCCAGCAGCTTTGGGAGAGAGTCGGATACGCAGTATTTT. It encodes CASSFGRESDTQYF.

The gene calls are TRBV10-3 and TRBJ1-2; D gene unclear. The CDR3 sequence is 16 residues long. Germline V gene lookup returns CDR1 ENHRY and CDR2 SYGVKD. V was trimmed by 4 bases and J by 1 base, leaving 16 bases between them. The CDR3 DNA follows: TGTGCCATCAGTGGAGCCGGCGGGGTAGTTAACTATGGCTACACCTTC. It encodes CAISGAGGVVNYGYTF.

This sequence joins TRBV4-2 and TRBJ2-3, with 12 bases that match TRBD2. V was pared by 5 bases and J by 2 bases, with 5 bases of the junction left unmatched. This CDR3 has 16 amino acids. The germline V gene has CDR1 LGHNA and CDR2 YNFKEQ. In nucleotides, the CDR3 is TGTGCCAGCAGCTTTAGGACTAGCGGGGCCACAGATACGCAGTATTTT. The encoded protein is CASSFRTSGATDTQYF.

In DNA form, the CDR3 reads TGCGCCAGCAGCCAGGGACAGGGGGCCGGTCAGCCCCAGCATTTT. Amino acid sequence: CASSQGQGAGQPQHF. V gene TRBV4-1 combines with J gene TRBJ1-5; TRBD1 matches at 12 bases. V dropped 3 bases and J dropped 6; count of bases not matched to a gene: 3. The CDR3 is 15 amino acids. Germline lookup yields CDR1 MGHRA and CDR2 YSYEKL.

The chain combines TRBV18 with TRBJ2-3; 7 bases agree with TRBD2. Germline V CDR1 and CDR2: KGHSH, LQKENI. Germline trimming cut 2 bases from V and 5 bases from J; bases unmatched to any gene: 4. The CDR3 spans 14 residues. CDR3 residues: CASSPYRGEDTQYF. DNA for the CDR3: TGTGCCAGCTCACCATATCGGGGGGAAGATACGCAGTATTTT.

This clone showed up just a few times. J is TRBJ2-5 and V is TRBV7-2; 8 nucleotides align to TRBD1. The junction had 2 bases not matched to a gene; V was cut back by 3 bases and J by 8 bases. Germline V CDR1 and CDR2: SGHTA, FQGNSA. The CDR3 consists of 12 residues. CDR3 residues: CASSLGQATQYF. As DNA, the CDR3 is TGTGCCAGCAGCTTGGGACAGGCTACCCAGTACTTC.

The chain is built from TRBV6-1 and TRBJ1-2, with D possibly matching TRBD1 (6 bases). The CDR3 has 13 amino acids. The V gene's germline CDR1 is MNHNS and CDR2 SASEGT. The germline V and J ends were trimmed by 4 bases and 2 bases, with 8 bases remaining between them. CDR3 bases: TGTGCCAGCAGTGTCAGGGGAAACTATGGCTACACCTTC. This sequence encodes CASSVRGNYGYTF.

V and J are TRBV7-9 and TRBJ2-1, with 11 bases identical to TRBD2. Germline loops: CDR1 SEHNR, CDR2 FQNEAQ (reference sequence). The CDR3 has 13 residues. V was pared by 4 bases and J by 9 bases, with 2 bases of the junction left unmatched. DNA for the CDR3: TGTGCCAGCAGCTGGGGGACTAGCGGTGAGCAGTTCTTC. Translated: CASSWGTSGEQFF.

This clone was recorded a few times. The V and J genes are TRBV7-2 and TRBJ1-2; D ambiguous. The CDR3 has 12 amino acids. V gave up 5 bases and J gave up 2 bases, with 6 bases separating them. The germline V gene encodes CDR1 SGHTA and CDR2 FQGNSA. The CDR3 nucleotides read TGTGCCAGCAGCAGAACAAACTATGGCTACACCTTC. This encodes CASSRTNYGYTF.

This clone was counted between two and nine times. The V and J genes are TRBV11-3 and TRBJ2-1; 8 bases match TRBD1. The germline CDR1 and CDR2 sequences are SGHNT and YENEEA. The length of the CDR3 is 18 residues. V dropped 5 bases and J dropped 2; count of bases not matched to a gene: 14. The CDR3 sequence: CASSRGQGGGSPYNEQFF. CDR3 bases: TGTGCCAGCAGCAGAGGACAGGGTGGAGGGAGCCCCTACAATGAGCAGTTCTTC.

V and J are TRBV19 and TRBJ2-3; 9 bases align to TRBD1. CDR3 size: 15 residues. The V gene's germline CDR1 is LNHDA and CDR2 SQIVND (reference sequence). The V and J ends lost 5 bases and 5 bases, in that order; junction bases with no gene match: 8. As DNA, the CDR3 is TGTGCCAGTAGTGGGACAGGGATAATGGGAGATACGCAGTATTTT. It codes for CASSGTGIMGDTQYF.

The rearrangement links TRBV29-1 to TRBJ1-2, with 8 bases matching TRBD1. V gave up 2 bases and J gave up 4 bases; unmatched junction bases: 6. Germline V gene sequence: CDR1 SQVTM, CDR2 ANQGSEA. The CDR3 loop spans 14 amino acids. CDR3 in amino acids: CSVERDRTFYGYTF. The CDR3 region has the DNA TGCAGCGTTGAAAGGGACAGGACTTTCTATGGCTACACCTTC.

The chain employs TRBV2 and TRBJ2-7; 8 bases map to TRBD1. The CDR3 extends over 13 amino acids. V trimming: 6 bases; J trimming: 1 base; junction bases outside the gene matches: 2. CDR1 SNHLY and CDR2 FYNNEI come from the germline V gene. The CDR3 sequence is CASSRDRSYEQYF. CDR3 nucleotide sequence: TGTGCCAGCAGCCGGGACAGGTCCTACGAGCAGTACTTC.

This sequence joins TRBV9 and TRBJ2-3; the D is unclear. V dropped 0 bases and J dropped 6 bases, with 5 bases sitting between them. This CDR3 has 12 residues. From germline, CDR1 is SGDLS and CDR2 YYNGEE. The CDR3 sequence: CASSVALDTQYF. The CDR3 DNA reads TGTGCCAGCAGCGTAGCACTGGATACGCAGTATTTT.

J is TRBJ1-4 and V is TRBV18, with a weak D call TRBD1 (5 bases). V was cut by 3 bases and J by 6 bases, with 11 bases left in between. Germline CDR1 and CDR2: KGHSH and LQKENI. The CDR3 has 14 amino acids. The CDR3 sequence: CASSPQWGDEKLFF. The CDR3 DNA is TGTGCCAGCTCACCTCAATGGGGGGATGAAAAACTGTTTTTT.

This clone was counted a single time. The chain carries TRBV5-4 and TRBJ2-1; possibly TRBD1 for D (6 bases). Germline V gene data show CDR1 as SGHNT and CDR2 as YYREEE (reference sequence). Trimming pared 3 bases from V and 0 bases from J, leaving 10 bases between. The CDR3 has 15 residues. CDR3 in amino acids: CASSSTGSSYNEQFF. For the CDR3, the DNA is TGTGCCAGCAGCTCCACAGGGAGCTCCTACAATGAGCAGTTCTTC.

This clone appeared a few times. The chain couples TRBV9 to TRBJ1-4; D is ambiguous. Deletions cut 2 bases from V and 3 bases from J, with 8 bases between. Germline V lookup: CDR1 SGDLS, CDR2 YYNGEE. This CDR3 is 14 amino acids long. In DNA form, the CDR3 reads TGTGCCAGCAGCGTTTCCCGGGCTAATGAAAAACTGTTTTTT. Its protein is CASSVSRANEKLFF.

Written as DNA, the CDR3 is TGTGCCAGCAGCTTCCCGGGGGGGGACACTGAAGCTTTCTTT. Residues: CASSFPGGDTEAFF. The V gene is TRBV11-3, the J gene TRBJ1-1, with D perhaps TRBD1 (5 bases). Germline V gene lookup returns CDR1 SGHNT and CDR2 YENEEA. The CDR3 consists of 14 residues. V was pared by 3 bases and J by 3 bases, with 11 bases between.

The chain links TRBV19 to TRBJ1-5, with a possible D match to TRBD1 (6 bases). CDR1 and CDR2 from the germline V gene are LNHDA and SQIVND (reference sequence). Trimming cost V 4 bases and J 4 bases, with 23 bases left between them. The CDR3 has 18 residues. CDR3 in amino acids: CASSKRAYTGNDNQPQHF. For the CDR3, the DNA is TGTGCCAGTAGTAAAAGGGCTTATACAGGGAATGATAATCAGCCCCAGCATTTT. The variable domain in full, completed from reference TRBV19 and TRBJ1-5, reads DGGITQSPKYLFRKEGQNVTLSCEQNLNHDAMYWYRQDPGQGLRLIYYSQIVNDFQKGDIAEGYSVSREKKESFPLTVTSAQKNPTAFYLCASSKRAYTGNDNQPQHFGDGTRLSIL.

The V call is TRBV5-4, the J call TRBJ1-2; a weak D match, TRBD1 (5 bases). The length of the CDR3 is 14 residues. V was trimmed by 0 bases and J by 0 bases, leaving 6 bases between them. Looked up from germline, CDR1 is SGHNT and CDR2 is YYREEE (reference sequence). The DNA for the CDR3 is TGTGCCAGCAGCTTGGCAGGGTCTAACTATGGCTACACCTTC. It is translated as CASSLAGSNYGYTF.

This clone is a singleton in its sample. Additional DNA sequences in this sample encode the identical CDR3. The gene calls are TRBV2 and TRBJ1-1, with D perhaps matching TRBD1 (5 bases). V lost 2 bases and J 2 bases, leaving 6 bases between the germline ends. Germline CDR1 and CDR2: SNHLY and FYNNEI. The CDR3 contains 13 residues. CDR3 DNA: TGTGCCAGCAGTGAACAGGGCAACACTGAAGCTTTCTTT. Protein: CASSEQGNTEAFF.